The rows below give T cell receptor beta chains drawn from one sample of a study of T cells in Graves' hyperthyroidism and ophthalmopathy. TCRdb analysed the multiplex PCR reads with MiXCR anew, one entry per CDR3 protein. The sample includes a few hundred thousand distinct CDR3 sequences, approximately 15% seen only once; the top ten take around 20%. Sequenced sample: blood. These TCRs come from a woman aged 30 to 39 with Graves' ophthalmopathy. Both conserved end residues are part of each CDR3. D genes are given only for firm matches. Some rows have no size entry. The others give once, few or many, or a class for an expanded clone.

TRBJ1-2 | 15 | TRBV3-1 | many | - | CASSRVLQGRNGYTF | TGTGCCAGCAGCCGGGTCCTGCAGGGGCGGAATGGCTACACCTTC
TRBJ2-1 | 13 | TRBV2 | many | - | CASSRLEGTEQFF | TGTGCCAGCAGCAGACTAGAAGGCACTGAGCAGTTCTTC
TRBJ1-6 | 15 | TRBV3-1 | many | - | CASSSGRRYNSPLHF | TGTGCCAGCAGTTCCGGACGCCGCTATAATTCACCCCTCCACTTT
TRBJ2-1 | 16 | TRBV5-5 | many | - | CASSREARSSYNEQFF | TGTGCCAGCAGCCGAGAGGCCAGAAGCTCCTACAATGAGCAGTTCTTC
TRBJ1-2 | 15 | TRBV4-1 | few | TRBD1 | CASSPQTGNNYGYTF | TGCGCCAGCAGCCCTCAGACAGGGAATAACTATGGCTACACCTTC
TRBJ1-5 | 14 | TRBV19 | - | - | CASSINTGNQPQHF | TGTGCCAGTAGTATTAATACAGGCAATCAGCCCCAGCATTTT
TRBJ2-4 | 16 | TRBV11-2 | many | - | CASSLAAGTAKNIQYF | TGTGCCAGCAGCTTAGCGGCAGGGACGGCCAAAAACATTCAGTACTTC
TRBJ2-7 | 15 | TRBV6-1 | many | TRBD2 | CASSPGTSVSYEQYF | TGTGCCAGCAGTCCTGGGACTAGCGTTAGTTACGAGCAGTACTTC
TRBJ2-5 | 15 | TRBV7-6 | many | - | CASSLLGGGGETQYF | TGTGCCAGCAGCTTACTGGGAGGAGGGGGAGAGACCCAGTACTTC
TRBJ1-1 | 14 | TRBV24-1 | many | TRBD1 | CATSDRGMNTEAFF | TGTGCCACCAGCGACAGGGGAATGAACACTGAAGCTTTCTTT
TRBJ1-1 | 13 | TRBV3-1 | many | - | CASSQEGGIEAFF | TGTGCCAGCAGCCAAGAGGGCGGGATAGAAGCTTTCTTT